Included here is one T cell receptor beta chain sequence, with context. This entry comes from a study of blood T cell repertoires in COVID-19. As for the study in general: Both acute and convalescent COVID-19 samples were obtained from the United States, Italy and Spain.

Using immunoSEQ multiplex PCR, the repertoire was profiled, and TCRdb retains in-frame clones only, with some absent. The sample includes just over 75,000 clones, less than 90% of them seen just once. The sample consisted of peripheral blood. The receptor was isolated from a man aged 60 to 69 with active or convalescent COVID-19.

This chain's CDR3 is CASSRQGLNEKLFF. CDR3 DNA sequence: TGTGCCAGCAGCCGACAGGGACTTAATGAAAAACTGTTTTTT. The J gene is TRBJ1-4, the V gene TRBV28; 7 bases line up with TRBD1. The germline V gene has CDR1 MDHEN and CDR2 SYDVKM. With 6 bases clipped from V and 4 bases from J, the junction kept 5 bases outside the gene matches. This CDR3 comprises 14 residues.